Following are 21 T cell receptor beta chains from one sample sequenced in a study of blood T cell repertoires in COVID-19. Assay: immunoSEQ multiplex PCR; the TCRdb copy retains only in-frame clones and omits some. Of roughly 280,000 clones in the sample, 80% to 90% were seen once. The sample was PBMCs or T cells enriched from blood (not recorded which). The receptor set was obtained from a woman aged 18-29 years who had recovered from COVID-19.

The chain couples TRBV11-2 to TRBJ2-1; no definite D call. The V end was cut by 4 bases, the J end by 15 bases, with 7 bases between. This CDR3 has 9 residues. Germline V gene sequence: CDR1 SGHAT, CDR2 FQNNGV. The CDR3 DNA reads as TGTGCCAGCAGCTCCCCCCTGTTCTTC. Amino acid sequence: CASSSPLFF.

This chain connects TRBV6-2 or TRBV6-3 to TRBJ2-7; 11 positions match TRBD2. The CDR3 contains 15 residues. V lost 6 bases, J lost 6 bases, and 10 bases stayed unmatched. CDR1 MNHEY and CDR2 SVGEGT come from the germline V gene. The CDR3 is CASSEPGLAGGEQYF. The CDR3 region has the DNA TGTGCCAGCAGCGAACCCGGGCTAGCGGGGGGCGAGCAGTACTTC.

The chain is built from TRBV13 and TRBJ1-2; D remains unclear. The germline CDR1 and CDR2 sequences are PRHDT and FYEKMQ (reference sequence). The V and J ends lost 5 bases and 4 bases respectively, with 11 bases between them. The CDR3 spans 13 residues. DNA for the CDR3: TGTGCCAGCAGCGAGGACTTGGGCTATGGCTACACCTTC. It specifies CASSEDLGYGYTF.

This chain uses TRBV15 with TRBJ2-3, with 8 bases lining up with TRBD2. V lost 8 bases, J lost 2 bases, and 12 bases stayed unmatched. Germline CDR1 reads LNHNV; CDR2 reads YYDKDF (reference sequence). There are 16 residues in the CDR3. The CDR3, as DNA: TGTGCCACCTCTACTTATGGACTAGCCGACACAGATACGCAGTATTTT. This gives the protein CATSTYGLADTDTQYF.

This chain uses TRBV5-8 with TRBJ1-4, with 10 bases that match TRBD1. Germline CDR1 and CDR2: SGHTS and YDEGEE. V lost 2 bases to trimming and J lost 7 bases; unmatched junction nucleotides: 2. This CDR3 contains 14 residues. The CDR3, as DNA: TGTGCCAGCAGCTTTGGACAGGGGGTTGAAAAACTGTTTTTT. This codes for CASSFGQGVEKLFF. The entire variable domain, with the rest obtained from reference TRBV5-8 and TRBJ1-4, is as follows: EAGVTQSPTHLIKTRGQQATLRCSPISGHTSVYWYQQALGLGLQFLLWYDEGEERNRGNFPPRFSGRQFPNYSSELNVNALELEDSALYLCASSFGQGVEKLFFGSGTQLSVL.

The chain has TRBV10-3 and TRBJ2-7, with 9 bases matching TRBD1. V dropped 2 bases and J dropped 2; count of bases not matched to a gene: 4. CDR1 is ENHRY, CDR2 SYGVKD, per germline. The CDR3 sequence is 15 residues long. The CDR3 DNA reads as TGTGCCATCAGTGAGCCGGGACAGGGAACCTACGAGCAGTACTTC. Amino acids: CAISEPGQGTYEQYF.

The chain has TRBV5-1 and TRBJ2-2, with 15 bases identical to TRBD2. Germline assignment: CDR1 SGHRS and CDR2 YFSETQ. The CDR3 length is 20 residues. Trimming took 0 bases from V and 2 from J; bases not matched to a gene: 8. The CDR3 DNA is TGCGCCAGCAGCTTGGCCTCGGGACTAGCGGGGGGTTCTAACACCGGGGAGCTGTTTTTT. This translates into CASSLASGLAGGSNTGELFF.

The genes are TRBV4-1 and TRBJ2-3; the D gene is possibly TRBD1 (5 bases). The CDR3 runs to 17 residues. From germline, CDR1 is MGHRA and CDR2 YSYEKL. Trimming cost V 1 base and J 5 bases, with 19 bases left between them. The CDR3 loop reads CASSQVGQGSLQDTQYF. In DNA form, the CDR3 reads TGCGCCAGCAGCCAAGTGGGGCAGGGTTCCCTCCAAGATACGCAGTATTTT.

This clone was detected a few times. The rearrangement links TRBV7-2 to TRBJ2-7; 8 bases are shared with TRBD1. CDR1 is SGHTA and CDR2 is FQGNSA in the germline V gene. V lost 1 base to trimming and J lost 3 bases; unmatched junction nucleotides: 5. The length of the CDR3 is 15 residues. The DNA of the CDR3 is TGTGCCAGCAGCTTAGGCGGGACAGGTATCTACGAGCAGTACTTC. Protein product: CASSLGGTGIYEQYF.

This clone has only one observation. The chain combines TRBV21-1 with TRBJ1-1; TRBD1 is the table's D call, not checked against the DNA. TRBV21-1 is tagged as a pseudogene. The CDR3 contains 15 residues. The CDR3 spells CASHTGQGAGTEAFF. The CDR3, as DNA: TGTGCCAGCCATACGGGACAGGGGGCCGGCACTGAAGCTTTCTTT.

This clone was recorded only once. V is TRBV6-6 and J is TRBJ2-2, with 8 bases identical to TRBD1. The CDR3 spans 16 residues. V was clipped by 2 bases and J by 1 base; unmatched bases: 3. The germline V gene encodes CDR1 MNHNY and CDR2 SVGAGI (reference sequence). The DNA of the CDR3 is TGTGCCAGCAGTTACGGGGGACAGGAGAACACCGGGGAGCTGTTTTTT. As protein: CASSYGGQENTGELFF.

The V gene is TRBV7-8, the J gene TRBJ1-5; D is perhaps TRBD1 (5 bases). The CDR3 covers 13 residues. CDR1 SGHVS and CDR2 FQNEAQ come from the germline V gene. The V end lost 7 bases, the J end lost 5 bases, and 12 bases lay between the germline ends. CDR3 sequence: CASTWGGDQPQHF. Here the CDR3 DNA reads TGTGCCAGCACCTGGGGGGGGGATCAGCCCCAGCATTTT.

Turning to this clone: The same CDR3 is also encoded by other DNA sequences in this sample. CDR3 nucleotides: TGCGCCAGCAGCCAAGATCCGGCAGGGGGTTTACAAGAGACCCAGTACTTC. It codes for CASSQDPAGGLQETQYF. V is TRBV4-1 and J is TRBJ2-5, with 7 bases aligning to TRBD1. CDR1 and CDR2 (germline): MGHRA, YSYEKL. The length of the CDR3 is 17 residues. Trimming removed 0 bases from V and 2 bases from J; junction bases left unmatched: 9.

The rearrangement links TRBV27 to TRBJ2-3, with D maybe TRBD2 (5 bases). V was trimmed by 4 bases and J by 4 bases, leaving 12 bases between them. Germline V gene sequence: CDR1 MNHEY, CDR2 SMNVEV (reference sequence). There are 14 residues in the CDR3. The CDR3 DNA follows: TGTGCCAGCAGTTGGGAACACGGGGCAGATACGCAGTATTTT. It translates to CASSWEHGADTQYF.

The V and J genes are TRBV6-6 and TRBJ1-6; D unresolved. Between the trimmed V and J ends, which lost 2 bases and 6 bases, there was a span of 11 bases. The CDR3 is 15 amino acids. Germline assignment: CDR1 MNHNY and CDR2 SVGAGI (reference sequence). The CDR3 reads CASSYRGSVNSPLHF. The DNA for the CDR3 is TGTGCCAGCAGTTACCGTGGGAGTGTTAATTCACCCCTCCACTTT.

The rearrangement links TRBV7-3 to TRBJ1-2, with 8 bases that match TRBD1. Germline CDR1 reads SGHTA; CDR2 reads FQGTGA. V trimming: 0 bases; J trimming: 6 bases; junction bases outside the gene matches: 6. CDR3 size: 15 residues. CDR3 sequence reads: CASSLTAGGVNGYTF. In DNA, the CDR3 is TGTGCCAGCAGCTTAACGGCAGGGGGCGTGAATGGCTACACCTTC.

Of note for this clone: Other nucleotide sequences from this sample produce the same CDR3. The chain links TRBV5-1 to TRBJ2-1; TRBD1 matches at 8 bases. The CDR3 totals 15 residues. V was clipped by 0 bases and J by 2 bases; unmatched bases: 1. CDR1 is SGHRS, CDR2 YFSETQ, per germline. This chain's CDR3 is CASSLEDRAYNEQFF. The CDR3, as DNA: TGCGCCAGCAGCTTGGAGGACAGGGCCTACAATGAGCAGTTCTTC.

CDR3 sequence: CASSITPGNQPQHF. The CDR3 DNA reads as TGTGCCAGCAGTATTACACCAGGCAATCAGCCCCAGCATTTT. This chain joins TRBV28 and TRBJ1-5; no definite D call. V dropped 5 bases and J dropped 2 bases, with 10 bases sitting between them. Per the germline V gene, CDR1 is MDHEN and CDR2 is SYDVKM. The CDR3 contains 14 residues.

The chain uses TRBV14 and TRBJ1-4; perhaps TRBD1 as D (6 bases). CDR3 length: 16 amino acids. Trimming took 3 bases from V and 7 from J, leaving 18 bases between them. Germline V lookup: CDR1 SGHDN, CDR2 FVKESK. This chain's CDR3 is CASSHRRGALIEKLFF. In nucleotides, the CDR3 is TGTGCCAGCAGCCATCGTCGGGGGGCGCTTATTGAAAAACTGTTTTTT.

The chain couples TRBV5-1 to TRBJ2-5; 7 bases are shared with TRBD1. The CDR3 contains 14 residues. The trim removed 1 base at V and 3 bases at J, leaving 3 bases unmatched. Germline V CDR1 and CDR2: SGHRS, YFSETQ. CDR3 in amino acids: CASSLWQGEETQYF. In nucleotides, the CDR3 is TGCGCCAGCAGCTTGTGGCAGGGGGAAGAGACCCAGTACTTC.

For the CDR3, the DNA is TGCGCCAGCAGCCAAGAGGGGCAGGGCAACACTGAAGCTTTCTTT. As protein: CASSQEGQGNTEAFF. This chain connects TRBV4-1 to TRBJ1-1; D is possibly TRBD1 (5 bases). CDR1 and CDR2 from the germline V gene are MGHRA and YSYEKL. CDR3 length: 15 residues. Trimming took off 0 bases at V and 2 bases at J, with 10 bases between the two ends.